This T cell receptor (beta chain) is drawn from a study of blood T cells in healthy people across ages. J gave up 0 bases and V 5 bases, and 3 bases lay outside the gene matches. Germline V gene sequence: CDR1 SGHRS, CDR2 YFSETQ. CDR3 length: 14 amino acids. This clonotype was detected ten times or more. A second PCR of 7 to 11 cycles used a sample-barcoded 5' primer and a J-beta primer mix. One entry per CDR3 protein, called by TCRdb with MiXCR from the 5' RACE reads. The sample has 630,000 or so distinct CDR3 sequences, about 30% seen once. This sequence was found in a woman older than 75 in good health. The chain carries TRBV5-1 and TRBJ2-7, with TRBD1 matching 9 bases. The sample comprised blood. The DNA for the CDR3 is TGCGCCAGCAGACGGGACAGGGCCTCCTACGAGCAGTACTTC. This gives the protein CASRRDRASYEQYF.